The 4 T cell receptor beta chains below were found in one sample sequenced in a study of beta chain features in type 1 diabetes. As every portion of the isolated RNA was reverse transcribed, the sequencing read expressed TCRB transcripts. Clones were sequenced by immunoSEQ multiplex PCR, and TCRdb holds only the in-frame ones, with some missing. Of under 300,000 clones listed, about 26% are singletons. The material sequenced was central memory CD4+ T cells from blood. Every receptor here comes from a man younger than 40 in good health.

This chain connects TRBV11-2 to TRBJ1-1, with D hard to call. Looked up from germline, CDR1 is SGHAT and CDR2 is FQNNGV. The V end was cut by 2 bases, the J end by 1 base, with 8 bases between. This CDR3 is built from 14 residues. The CDR3 region is CASSLQPSNTEAFF. The CDR3 DNA reads as TGTGCCAGCAGCTTACAGCCCTCGAACACTGAAGCTTTCTTT.

In its sample, this clone was seen a few times. The CDR3 reads CASSLIRTSGINEQFF. The DNA of the CDR3 is TGTGCCAGCAGCCTTATTAGGACTAGCGGAATCAATGAGCAGTTCTTC. This chain links TRBV7-8 with TRBJ2-1, with TRBD2 identical over 10 bases. V dropped 5 bases and J dropped 6; count of bases not matched to a gene: 10. CDR1 and CDR2 (germline): SGHVS, FQNEAQ. The CDR3 consists of 16 residues.

This clone was observed a handful of times. V usage is TRBV10-3 and J usage is TRBJ2-6; D perhaps matches TRBD1 (6 bases). The CDR3 extends over 18 amino acids. Germline-derived CDR1 and CDR2 are ENHRY and SYGVKD. V was pared by 2 bases and J by 0 bases, with 14 bases between. The DNA of the CDR3 is TGTGCCATCAGTGAGGACCCGGGACAACACTCTGGGGCCAACGTCCTGACTTTC. Translating it yields CAISEDPGQHSGANVLTF.

In this sample, this clone turned up a few times. A junction end diverges from the germline sequence, so it may reflect a read error. The gene calls are TRBV28 and TRBJ2-3; 8 positions agree with TRBD2. CDR1 MDHEN and CDR2 SYDVKM come from the germline V gene. The CDR3 spans 13 residues. CDR3 in DNA: TGTGCCAGCAGTTCCCCCTTGACGGGAGGGAGGGGGTTT. Amino acids: CASSSPLTGGRGF.